This record covers a single T cell receptor beta chain. Its specificity is not known. These data are taken from a study of T cells after posttransplantation cyclophosphamide. Study conclusions and caveats: Later blood repertoires were often dominated by clones from the donor CD8+ memory compartment.

Repertoires were generated with immunoSEQ multiplex PCR, while TCRdb's copy carries only in-frame clones and drops some. The sample lists some 30,000 clones; around nine tenths were seen once. Germline CDR1 reads MGHRA; CDR2 reads YSYEKL. The CDR3 is 13 residues long. Trimming shortened V by 4 bases and J by 2 bases, and 9 bases separated the two germline ends. Cells defined as naive were viable CD3+CD4+ or CD3+CD8+ and CCR7+CD45RA+CD45RO-CD95-CD27+CD28+. This related bone marrow graft donor gave peripheral blood on the day of marrow donation. The clonotype was recovered from a man aged 25-40 years in good health and a related stem cell transplant donor. The sequenced sample consisted of naive CD4+ T cells sorted from blood. The chain couples TRBV4-1 to TRBJ2-7, with a weak D call TRBD1 (7 bases). This chain's CDR3 is CASSRGTAYEQYF. The CDR3 DNA reads TGCGCCAGCAGCCGCGGGACAGCCTACGAGCAGTACTTC.